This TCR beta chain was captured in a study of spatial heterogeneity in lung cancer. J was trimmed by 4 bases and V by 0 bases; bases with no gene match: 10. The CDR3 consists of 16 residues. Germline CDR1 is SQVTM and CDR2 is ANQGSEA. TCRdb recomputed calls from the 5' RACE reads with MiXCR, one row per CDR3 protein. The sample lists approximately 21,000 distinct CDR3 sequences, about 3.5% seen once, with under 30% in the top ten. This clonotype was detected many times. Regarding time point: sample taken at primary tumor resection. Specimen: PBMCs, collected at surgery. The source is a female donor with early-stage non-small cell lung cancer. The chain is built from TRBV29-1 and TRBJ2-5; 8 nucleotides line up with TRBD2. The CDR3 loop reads CSVEDPLSGRRETQYF. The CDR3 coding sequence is TGCAGCGTTGAAGACCCACTCAGCGGGAGACGAGAGACCCAGTACTTC.